The clone carrying this T cell receptor (beta chain) was detected many times. What it binds is unknown. The CDR3 spans 12 residues. V was cut by 6 bases and J by 7 bases, with 9 bases left in between. This sample was included in a study of human T cells and chemical hapten exposure. About the study: Predominantly women, the patients had alopecia areata, totalis or universalis. Minor pooled library volume differences mainly drove per-sample TCR yield variation. Whole-study findings and limits: TCRs above 1 in 1000 frequency did not change with DPC sensitization. Because all patients had alopecia, their immune responses might differ from healthy ones.

TCRdb independently ran MiXCR on the RACE reads; one entry per CDR3 protein. Here the sample spans 60,000 or so distinct CDR3 sequences, roughly 10% being singletons. Time point noted: pre-sensitization, week 0. Treatment specified: therapeutic diphenylcyclopropenone sensitization with weekly scalp DPC. The rearrangement links TRBV12-3 or TRBV12-4 to TRBJ1-4; D is unclear. This TCR came from a man aged 40-49 years with alopecia areata. Some clones in this sample may be carry-over from other donors' samples. The source material was whole blood, sampled in connection with sensitization to the hapten diphenylcyclopropenone (DPC). Written as DNA, the CDR3 is TGTGCCAGCAGGCAAACCGGTGAAAAACTGTTTTTT. This gives the protein CASRQTGEKLFF.